This is a list of T cell receptor beta chains from one sample in a study of control samples from healthy donors and cancer patients. This table comes from immunoSEQ multiplex PCR, and its TCRdb copy is limited to in-frame clones, with some not included. This sample yields fewer than 500,000 clones, of which approximately 90% are seen a single time; 5% to 8% belongs to the top ten. The sample consisted of PBMCs. Source of these receptors: a man aged 35-49 years with head and neck cancer. The CDR3 runs from the conserved cysteine through the conserved F or W. D genes are given only for firm matches. The size of a clone is reported for some rows only, either as once, few or many, or as a class for expanded clones.

clone_size j_call d_call v_call cdr3_nt cdr3_aa
once TRBJ1-1 NA TRBV6-5 TGTGCCAGCAGTAAAACGGGGCGTCAGCATGAAGCTTTCTTT CASSKTGRQHEAFF
NA TRBJ1-2 NA TRBV4-1 TGCGCCAGCAGCCAAGATGGGACGCTCAACTATGGCTACACCTTC CASSQDGTLNYGYTF
once TRBJ2-3 TRBD2 TRBV28 TGTGCCAGCAGTTCCGGGACTAGCGGACTAGGTACGCAGTATTTT CASSSGTSGLGTQYF
NA TRBJ1-1 NA TRBV28 TGTGCCAGCAGTGCTGGAGGAGGCCGGGGCACTGAAGCTTTCTTT CASSAGGGRGTEAFF
NA TRBJ2-1 TRBD2 TRBV5-8 TGTGCCAGCAGCACCCAGGGACTAGCGGTATACAATGAGCAGTTCTTC CASSTQGLAVYNEQFF
NA TRBJ1-2 NA TRBV29-1 TGCAGCGTCGGGGTCAGGGCATCTTCTCACTATGGCTACACCTTC CSVGVRASSHYGYTF
NA TRBJ2-5 NA TRBV7-3 TGTGCCAGCAGCCCTGACGGGTATGCGGAGACCCAGTACTTC CASSPDGYAETQYF
NA TRBJ1-5 NA TRBV15 TGTGCCACCAGCAGCGATAGTGGCAGAGTGCAGCCCCAGCATTTT CATSSDSGRVQPQHF
NA TRBJ2-1 NA TRBV5-4 TGTGCCAGCAGCTTTGGGGGGGCTCAGACCAATGAGCAGTTCTTC CASSFGGAQTNEQFF
NA TRBJ1-1 NA TRBV7-3 TGTGCCAGCAGCACAGACCCCGGGGGTGAAGCTTTCTTT CASSTDPGGEAFF
once TRBJ2-3 TRBD1 TRBV6-4 TGTGCCAGCAGTAGAGCAGGGGGAAGCACAGATACGCAGTATTTT CASSRAGGSTDTQYF
NA TRBJ1-1 NA TRBV29-1 TGCAGCGTTGAGGGGCCACCCGCTTTCTTT CSVEGPPAFF
NA TRBJ2-1 NA TRBV6-1 TGTGCCAGCAGTGCTAGGACTCTAACTAGCTCCTACAATGAGCAGTTCTTC CASSARTLTSSYNEQFF
NA TRBJ2-5 TRBD1 TRBV11-3 TGTGCCAGCAGCCGACAGGGGCAGGGAGTTCAAGAGACCCAGTACTTC CASSRQGQGVQETQYF
NA TRBJ2-7 NA TRBV28 TGTGCCAGCAGTTTAGAACATTTTGAGCAGTACTTC CASSLEHFEQYF
NA TRBJ1-1 NA TRBV7-2 TGTGCCAGCAGCCTCTACAAGAACACTGAAGCTTTCTTT CASSLYKNTEAFF
NA TRBJ1-6 NA TRBV19 TGTGCCAGTAGTATTATTGCGAGCTCCTATAATTCACCCCTCCACTTT CASSIIASSYNSPLHF
NA TRBJ1-3 NA TRBV15 TGTGCCACCAGCAGAGATCCGCAGGGAATGGTTGGGACCATATATTTT CATSRDPQGMVGTIYF
NA TRBJ2-7 NA TRBV2 TGTGCCAGCACCTCGGGGCCTCAAGCCTCCTACGAGCAGTACTTC CASTSGPQASYEQYF
NA TRBJ2-3 NA TRBV27 TGTGCCAGCACCCTCGCAGGGTCCACAGATACGCAGTATTTT CASTLAGSTDTQYF
NA TRBJ2-7 TRBD1 TRBV5-6 TGTGCCAGCAGCTTGGGACAGGGGGGATACGAGCAGTACTTC CASSLGQGGYEQYF
NA TRBJ2-5 NA TRBV9 TGTGCCAGCAGCCCCGGGTGGGCGGAGGAGACCCAGTACTTC CASSPGWAEETQYF
NA TRBJ2-4 NA TRBV4-1 TGCGCCAGCAGCCATGAGCAGGTAGCGGAAATAGCCAAAAACATTCAGTACTTC CASSHEQVAEIAKNIQYF
NA TRBJ2-7 NA TRBV5-1 TGCGCCAGCAGCGTCGCACCTTCCTACGAGCAGTACTTC CASSVAPSYEQYF
NA TRBJ1-5 NA TRBV7-8 TGTGCCAGCAGCGCCCAGGGGAGCAATCAGCCCCAGCATTTT CASSAQGSNQPQHF
once TRBJ2-7 NA TRBV6-5 TGTGCCAGCAGTTTTCGGCGTTTCTCCTACGAGCAGTACTTC CASSFRRFSYEQYF
NA TRBJ2-1 TRBD2 TRBV7-6 TGTGCCAGCAGCCCTACACCTGGCGCGGGAGGGTCCTACAATGAGCAGTTCTTC CASSPTPGAGGSYNEQFF
NA TRBJ1-1 NA TRBV5-4 TGTGCCAGCAGCTACGGGATTGAAGCTTTCTTT CASSYGIEAFF
NA TRBJ2-1 TRBD1 TRBV7-3 TGTGCCAGCAGCTCCGCCGGGGGACAGGGGGCCCCGTTCTTC CASSSAGGQGAPFF
NA TRBJ2-1 TRBD2 TRBV12-5 TGTGCTAGTGGTTTGGCTCCATCCCCGGGACTAGCGGGTCGTAGGGAGCAGTTCTTC CASGLAPSPGLAGRREQFF
NA TRBJ1-1 NA TRBV5-1 TGCGCCAGCAGCTTTGACAAAAACACTGAAGCTTTCTTT CASSFDKNTEAFF
NA TRBJ1-4 TRBD1 TRBV7-2 TGTGCCAGCAGCTTAGTTGGGGGACAGGTTGATGAAAAACTGTTTTTT CASSLVGGQVDEKLFF
NA TRBJ2-7 NA TRBV5-1 TGCGCCAGCAGCTCCGGACAGTCCTACGAGCAGTACTTC CASSSGQSYEQYF